Below are 26 T cell receptor beta chains sequenced from a single sample in a study of T cell repertoires in aging, cancer and after chemotherapy. TRB rearrangements spanning V, D and J were amplified using mixed TRB-A/B primers. TCRdb processed the multiplex PCR reads anew with MiXCR; each CDR3 protein has one entry. The sample has roughly 18,000 distinct CDR3 sequences; less than 45% are singletons. Peripheral blood genomic DNA, not sorted cells or RNA, was the template. The material sequenced was blood. Source of these receptors: a human donor with a solid tumor.

The chain has TRBV5-6 and TRBJ1-3; D call uncertain. Trimming cost V 0 bases and J 7 bases, with 8 bases left between them. The CDR3 loop spans 13 amino acids. CDR1 is SGHDT, CDR2 YYEEEE, per germline. The CDR3 DNA is TGTGCCAGCAGCTTGGGACTGAGGAACACCATATATTTT. Protein sequence: CASSLGLRNTIYF.

The chain combines TRBV29-1 with TRBJ1-5, with D possibly TRBD1 on 6 matching bases. CDR3 length: 14 residues. Germline V CDR1 and CDR2: SQVTM, ANQGSEA. Here the CDR3 DNA reads TGCAACGAACAGGGAAACTTTAGCAATCAGCCCCAGCATTTT. Translating it yields CNEQGNFSNQPQHF. Based on the CDR3 plus reference TRBV29-1 and TRBJ1-5, the full variable domain is SAVISQKPSRDICQRGTSLTIQCQVDSQVTMMFWYRQQPGQSLTLIATANQGSEATYESGFVIDKFPISRPNLTFSTLTVSNMSPEDSSIYLCNEQGNFSNQPQHFGDGTRLSIL.

This clonotype is a singleton in its sample. V usage is TRBV9 and J usage is TRBJ2-1, with D possibly matching TRBD1 (6 bases). The CDR3 runs 15 residues. Trimming left V 3 bases short and J 3 bases short, with 13 bases between. CDR1 and CDR2 from the germline V gene are SGDLS and YYNGEE. The CDR3 region is CASSATGTNYNEQFF. The CDR3 nucleotides are TGTGCCAGCAGCGCCACCGGGACAAACTACAATGAGCAGTTCTTC. Full variable domain (missing parts from reference TRBV9 and TRBJ2-1): DSGVTQTPKHLITATGQRVTLRCSPRSGDLSVYWYQQSLDQGLQFLIQYYNGEERAKGNILERFSAQQFPDLHSELNLSSLELGDSALYFCASSATGTNYNEQFFGPGTRLTVL.

This clonotype is medium-sized by share. The chain links TRBV29-1 to TRBJ2-1; 9 bases fit TRBD1. The CDR3 runs to 13 residues. Germline assignment: CDR1 SQVTM and CDR2 ANQGSEA. V lost 3 bases, J lost 6 bases, and 3 bases stayed unmatched. The CDR3 sequence: CSVDPTGGNEQFF. The CDR3 coding sequence is TGCAGCGTTGACCCGACAGGGGGCAATGAGCAGTTCTTC.

This clonotype was picked up a small number of times. The chain couples TRBV10-3 to TRBJ2-5; D remains ambiguous. The CDR3 contains 14 residues. Germline V gives CDR1 ENHRY, CDR2 SYGVKD. Deletions cut 4 bases from V and 5 bases from J, with 14 bases between. CDR3 region: CAISGLDGRETQYF. The CDR3 DNA sequence: TGTGCCATCAGTGGCCTCGACGGCCGGGAGACCCAGTACTTC.

A few counts support this clonotype. This rearrangement joins TRBV19 to TRBJ2-1; D is perhaps TRBD2 (6 bases). Trimming pared 6 bases from V and 0 bases from J, leaving 12 bases between. Germline loops: CDR1 LNHDA, CDR2 SQIVND (reference sequence). CDR3 length: 15 residues. The CDR3 loop is CASSTEGSSYNEQFF. The CDR3 bases are TGTGCCAGTAGCACGGAGGGTAGCTCCTACAATGAGCAGTTCTTC.

This sequence joins TRBV6-1 and TRBJ1-1; D unresolved. CDR3 length equals 12 residues. Germline V gene data show CDR1 as MNHNS and CDR2 as SASEGT. V lost 5 bases to trimming and J lost 7 bases, with 11 bases between them. Here the CDR3 DNA reads TGTGCCAGCAGTTACCCAACAGATGAAGCTTTCTTT. This translates into CASSYPTDEAFF.

V gene TRBV5-4 combines with J gene TRBJ2-1; D gene unclear. The CDR3 covers 14 residues. Trimming removed 0 bases at V and 8 bases at J, with 12 bases between. Germline V lookup: CDR1 SGHNT, CDR2 YYREEE (reference sequence). DNA of the CDR3: TGTGCCAGCAGCTTGGCGCAGGTGAATGATGAGCAGTTCTTC. It encodes CASSLAQVNDEQFF.

This rearrangement joins TRBV11-2 to TRBJ2-7; D remains ambiguous. Germline CDR1 and CDR2: SGHAT and FQNNGV. Between the trimmed V and J ends, which lost 1 base and 3 bases, there was a span of 7 bases. This CDR3 region has 13 residues. In DNA form, the CDR3 reads TGTGCCAGCAGCTTAGCCAGCTTCTACGAGCAGTACTTC. This translates into CASSLASFYEQYF.

In its sample, this clonotype ranks as medium-sized (0.01 to 0.1%). V usage is TRBV19 and J usage is TRBJ2-1, with 9 positions matching TRBD1. V gave up 5 bases and J gave up 4 bases; unmatched junction bases: 9. This CDR3 region has 16 residues. CDR1 and CDR2 (germline): LNHDA, SQIVND (reference sequence). CDR3 loop: CASSDTPGQGYNEQFF. The CDR3 DNA follows: TGTGCCAGTAGTGACACACCGGGACAGGGATACAATGAGCAGTTCTTC. Full variable domain (outside the CDR3, taken from reference TRBV19 and TRBJ2-1): DGGITQSPKYLFRKEGQNVTLSCEQNLNHDAMYWYRQDPGQGLRLIYYSQIVNDFQKGDIAEGYSVSREKKESFPLTVTSAQKNPTAFYLCASSDTPGQGYNEQFFGPGTRLTVL.

This clonotype was seen a few times. The chain couples TRBV19 to TRBJ1-5; no reliable D call. The length of the CDR3 is 13 residues. Trimming took off 6 bases at V and 4 bases at J, with 10 bases between the two ends. Germline V lookup: CDR1 LNHDA, CDR2 SQIVND (reference sequence). Written as DNA, the CDR3 is TGTGCCAGTAGGGGGTATGGAAATCAGCCCCAGCATTTT. Amino acid sequence: CASRGYGNQPQHF. The full variable domain, in which reference TRBV19 and TRBJ1-5 provide the parts outside the CDR3, is DGGITQSPKYLFRKEGQNVTLSCEQNLNHDAMYWYRQDPGQGLRLIYYSQIVNDFQKGDIAEGYSVSREKKESFPLTVTSAQKNPTAFYLCASRGYGNQPQHFGDGTRLSIL.

This chain joins TRBV24-1 and TRBJ2-2; D is undetermined. V was pared by 3 bases and J by 2 bases, with 12 bases between. From germline, CDR1 is KGHDR and CDR2 SFDVKD. The CDR3 extends over 16 amino acids. For the CDR3, the DNA is TGTGCCACCAGTGATATCCCGACACCAAACACCGGGGAGCTGTTTTTT. This gives the protein CATSDIPTPNTGELFF.

V gene TRBV19 combines with J gene TRBJ1-2, with 9 bases identical to TRBD1. The CDR3 loop spans 14 amino acids. Germline CDR1 and CDR2: LNHDA and SQIVND (reference sequence). Trimming took 3 bases from V and 4 from J; bases not matched to a gene: 3. CDR3 DNA sequence: TGTGCCAGTAGTATCTACAGGGGGCCCTATGGCTACACCTTC. Protein sequence: CASSIYRGPYGYTF. Variable domain in full (rest from reference TRBV19 and TRBJ1-2): DGGITQSPKYLFRKEGQNVTLSCEQNLNHDAMYWYRQDPGQGLRLIYYSQIVNDFQKGDIAEGYSVSREKKESFPLTVTSAQKNPTAFYLCASSIYRGPYGYTFGSGTRLTVV.

The V call is TRBV30, the J call TRBJ2-1; no definite D call. Germline values: CDR1 GTSNPN, CDR2 SVGIG (reference sequence). The CDR3 sequence is 13 residues long. V was shortened by 0 bases and J by 3 bases, with 6 bases between the two germline ends. The CDR3 loop is CAWSVTFYNEQFF. The CDR3, as DNA: TGTGCCTGGAGTGTAACTTTCTACAATGAGCAGTTCTTC.

This clonotype is medium-sized within its sample. The chain recombines TRBV11-1 with TRBJ2-1, with TRBD2 as a possible D gene (6 bases). Germline V gene lookup returns CDR1 SGHAT and CDR2 FQDESV (reference sequence). This CDR3 is 14 amino acids long. Deletions cut 6 bases from V and 5 bases from J, with 14 bases between. DNA of the CDR3: TGTGCCAGCAGACCCGGGACTCGACACAATGAGCAGTTCTTC. Its protein product is CASRPGTRHNEQFF. Variable domain in full (rest from reference TRBV11-1 and TRBJ2-1): EAEVAQSPRYKITEKSQAVAFWCDPISGHATLYWYRQILGQGPELLVQFQDESVVDDSQLPKDRFSAERLKGVDSTLKIQPAELGDSAMYLCASRPGTRHNEQFFGPGTRLTVL.

The rearrangement joins TRBV19 to TRBJ1-2; possibly TRBD1 for D (5 bases). The CDR3 loop spans 16 amino acids. Looked up from germline, CDR1 is LNHDA and CDR2 is SQIVND (reference sequence). Trimming shortened V by 4 bases and J by 7 bases, and 22 bases separated the two germline ends. CDR3 residues: CASSNPRGSDLFGYTF. The CDR3 coding sequence is TGTGCCAGTAGTAACCCGCGGGGCAGTGATCTATTTGGCTACACCTTC.

The chain recombines TRBV19 with TRBJ2-7, with D perhaps matching TRBD2 (5 bases). Trimming stripped 7 bases from V and 5 bases from J, with 21 bases between. The CDR3 is 15 amino acids. CDR1 is LNHDA, CDR2 SQIVND, per germline (reference sequence). The CDR3 nucleotides are TGTGCCAGTACCCCCCATCTGAAACCGGGAAACGAGCAGTACTTC. This encodes CASTPHLKPGNEQYF.

This chain connects TRBV15 to TRBJ2-1, with 10 bases lining up with TRBD2. J lost 6 bases, V lost 2 bases, and 7 bases had no gene match. CDR3 size: 16 residues. Looked up from germline, CDR1 is LNHNV and CDR2 is YYDKDF (reference sequence). The CDR3 bases are TGTGCCACCAGCAGATATCTAGCGGGGGCGATCAATGAGCAGTTCTTC. Its translation is CATSRYLAGAINEQFF.

The CDR3 coding sequence is TGTGCCAGCAGTCCCAGAGGGGCGCAAGGCTATGGCTACACCTTC. This gives the protein CASSPRGAQGYGYTF. This sequence joins TRBV6-5 and TRBJ1-2; TRBD1 might be the D (5 bases). The V gene lost 5 bases and the J gene lost 4 bases, with 17 bases spanning the gap. CDR1 and CDR2 (germline): MNHEY, SVGAGI. CDR3 size: 15 residues.

This clonotype was seen only a few times. The V call is TRBV12-3 or TRBV12-4, the J call TRBJ2-7, with D perhaps matching TRBD1 (5 bases). The CDR3 contains 14 residues. Trimming shortened V by 0 bases and J by 3 bases, and 9 bases separated the two germline ends. The CDR3 nucleotides read TGTGCCAGCAGTTTAGCTAACAGGCACTACGAGCAGTACTTC. Its protein is CASSLANRHYEQYF.

The chain is built from TRBV10-3 and TRBJ2-3; the D is unclear. Germline V gene data show CDR1 as ENHRY and CDR2 as SYGVKD. V shed 0 bases and J shed 1 base, with 11 bases lying between them. The CDR3 is 16 amino acids. Written as DNA, the CDR3 is TGTGCCATCAGTGAGTCGCAGACCCTAGGCACAGATACGCAGTATTTT. Its protein is CAISESQTLGTDTQYF.

This clonotype ranks as medium-sized. The chain joins TRBV11-1 to TRBJ2-1, with 10 bases that match TRBD2. The CDR3 covers 16 residues. Germline V CDR1 and CDR2: SGHAT, FQDESV (reference sequence). Trimming removed 3 bases from V and 2 bases from J; junction bases left unmatched: 4. The CDR3 loop reads CASSFASGRAYNEQFF. The CDR3 DNA follows: TGTGCCAGCAGCTTCGCCAGCGGGAGGGCCTACAATGAGCAGTTCTTC. The whole variable domain, remainder taken from reference TRBV11-1 and TRBJ2-1, is EAEVAQSPRYKITEKSQAVAFWCDPISGHATLYWYRQILGQGPELLVQFQDESVVDDSQLPKDRFSAERLKGVDSTLKIQPAELGDSAMYLCASSFASGRAYNEQFFGPGTRLTVL.

This chain links TRBV20-1 with TRBJ2-1; D is unclear. This CDR3 comprises 14 residues. The germline gives CDR1 DFQATT, CDR2 SNEGSKA (reference sequence). Trimming stripped 2 bases from V and 3 bases from J, with 11 bases between. CDR3: CSARPPTGYNEQFF. Written as DNA, the CDR3 is TGCAGTGCTAGACCCCCGACTGGCTACAATGAGCAGTTCTTC.

The chain employs TRBV6-1 and TRBJ1-2; D unresolved. This CDR3 region has 13 residues. V was clipped by 6 bases and J by 1 base, with 9 bases between them. Germline CDR1 and CDR2: MNHNS and SASEGT. The CDR3: CASRVADNYGYTF. The CDR3 region has the DNA TGTGCCAGCAGAGTTGCAGATAACTATGGCTACACCTTC.

This clonotype is medium-sized in the sample. This chain uses TRBV29-1 with TRBJ2-3; 10 bases match TRBD1. CDR1 is SQVTM and CDR2 is ANQGSEA in the germline V gene. J was trimmed by 2 bases and V by 4 bases; bases with no gene match: 3. This CDR3 has 14 amino acids. The CDR3, as DNA: TGCAGCGTTGGAGGGACAGGGGCCACAGATACGCAGTATTTT. Encoded protein: CSVGGTGATDTQYF.

V gene TRBV18 combines with J gene TRBJ2-5, with D hard to call. Germline V gives CDR1 KGHSH, CDR2 LQKENI. The V end was cut by 1 base, the J end by 1 base, with 4 bases between. This CDR3 has 13 amino acids. In DNA, the CDR3 is TGTGCCAGCTCACCACGGGCCCAAGAGACCCAGTACTTC. Translated, it gives CASSPRAQETQYF.